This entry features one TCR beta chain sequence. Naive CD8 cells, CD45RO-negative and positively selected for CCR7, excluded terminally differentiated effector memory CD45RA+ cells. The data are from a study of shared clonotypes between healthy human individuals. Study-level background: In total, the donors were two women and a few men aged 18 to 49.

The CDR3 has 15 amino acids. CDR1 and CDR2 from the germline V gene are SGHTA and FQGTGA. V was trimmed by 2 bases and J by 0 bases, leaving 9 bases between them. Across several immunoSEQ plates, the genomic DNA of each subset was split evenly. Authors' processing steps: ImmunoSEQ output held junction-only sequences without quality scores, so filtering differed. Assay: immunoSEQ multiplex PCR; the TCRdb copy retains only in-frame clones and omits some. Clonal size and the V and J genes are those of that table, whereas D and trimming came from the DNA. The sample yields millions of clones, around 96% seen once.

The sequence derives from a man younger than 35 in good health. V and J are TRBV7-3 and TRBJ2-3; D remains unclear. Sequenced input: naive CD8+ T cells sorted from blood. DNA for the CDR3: TGTGCCAGCAGCTTAGCTATATCTAGCACAGATACGCAGTATTTT. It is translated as CASSLAISSTDTQYF.